Listed below are T cell receptor beta chains from one sample, sequenced in a study of molecular identifiers for immune sequencing clone quantification. TCRdb re-called the PCR reads with MiXCR, one entry per CDR3 protein. The data show just under 650,000 distinct CDR3 sequences, with 20% seen just once and about 0.9% held by the top ten. Input material: naive CD8+ T cells from blood, with Jurkat cell RNA spiked in. The source of these receptors is a human donor in good health. Some libraries in this study had Jurkat cell RNA spiked in. Each CDR3 is given without its conserved first and last residue. Each record gives: CDR3 protein, J gene, clone size, V gene. The size of a clone is reported for some rows only, either as once, few or many, or as a class for expanded clones.

CDR3: ASSKDRVIAPSYEQY
J: TRBJ2-7
size: -
V: TRBV12-3/TRBV12-4

CDR3: ASSQERGEAYEQY
J: TRBJ2-7
size: many
V: TRBV3-1

CDR3: ASSYVGQGNYGYT
J: TRBJ1-2
size: -
V: TRBV6-5

CDR3: ASNRRTGNQPQH
J: TRBJ1-5
size: few
V: TRBV11-3

CDR3: ASSFSPGGYEKLF
J: TRBJ1-4
size: many
V: TRBV12-3/TRBV12-4

CDR3: AWSEFNEKLF
J: TRBJ1-4
size: many
V: TRBV30

CDR3: ASRQGNTGELF
J: TRBJ2-2
size: many
V: TRBV5-6

CDR3: ASSFTAGGAGNTIY
J: TRBJ1-3
size: many
V: TRBV7-2

CDR3: ASSYSPGSTDTQY
J: TRBJ2-3
size: few
V: TRBV6-5

CDR3: AGSQDRTVILGAF
J: TRBJ1-1
size: -
V: TRBV3-1

CDR3: ASSPQREGPHNEQF
J: TRBJ2-1
size: many
V: TRBV28

CDR3: ASSLVWRLTDTQY
J: TRBJ2-3
size: many
V: TRBV11-2

CDR3: ASRGQGAYPNTGELF
J: TRBJ2-2
size: few
V: TRBV19

CDR3: ASSPGTGGVANYGYT
J: TRBJ1-2
size: -
V: TRBV9

CDR3: ASSYDGGTGTQY
J: TRBJ2-3
size: -
V: TRBV6-5

CDR3: ASSSYSGRSADTQY
J: TRBJ2-3
size: few
V: TRBV7-3

CDR3: ASSVEEGPYEQY
J: TRBJ2-7
size: many
V: TRBV9

CDR3: ASSVGQEAQY
J: TRBJ2-5
size: -
V: TRBV9

CDR3: ASSNRGGFSDTQY
J: TRBJ2-3
size: many
V: TRBV6-5

CDR3: ASSGLSTEAF
J: TRBJ1-1
size: once
V: TRBV19

CDR3: ASSLASHSSADTQY
J: TRBJ2-3
size: -
V: TRBV12-3/TRBV12-4

CDR3: ASTHQCRRTVDTQY
J: TRBJ2-3
size: many
V: TRBV6-4

CDR3: ASSQDRAGYTEAF
J: TRBJ1-1
size: few
V: TRBV14

CDR3: ASSFGVGTEAF
J: TRBJ1-1
size: many
V: TRBV5-5

CDR3: ASSLAGTTGELF
J: TRBJ2-2
size: many
V: TRBV7-9

CDR3: SVERWGQNVKIYGYT
J: TRBJ1-2
size: many
V: TRBV29-1

CDR3: ASSFLVGTEKLF
J: TRBJ1-4
size: many
V: TRBV7-6

CDR3: ASREVGEQY
J: TRBJ2-7
size: many
V: TRBV5-5

CDR3: SAKGTHSYEQY
J: TRBJ2-7
size: many
V: TRBV20-1

CDR3: ASSFSRTGHGYT
J: TRBJ1-2
size: few
V: TRBV11-2

CDR3: ASSPDRVNEKLF
J: TRBJ1-4
size: many
V: TRBV6-2/TRBV6-3